The entry that follows covers one TCR beta chain sequence. This record comes from a study of blood T cell repertoires in COVID-19. Overall study context: Collection of acute and convalescent COVID-19 samples took place in the United States, Italy and Spain. Sample material is recorded as cDNA or gDNA derived from T cells, B-cell-depleted T cells, or PBMCs.

Original processing notes: Reference gene primers were amplified, and this amplification served to estimate nucleated cell counts. Assay used: immunoSEQ multiplex PCR; TCRdb lists only in-frame clones, some missing. The V and J calls and clone size are taken from that table; D and trimming were inferred from the DNA. The sample includes under 200,000 clones, roughly nine tenths of them seen just once. Germline CDR1 is SGHAT and CDR2 is FQNNGV. CDR3 length equals 15 residues. Unmatched junction bases numbered 10, after V lost 5 bases and J lost 5 bases. The receptor was derived from a man aged 60 to 69 with acute or convalescent COVID-19. Material for sequencing was peripheral blood. The rearrangement joins TRBV11-2 to TRBJ2-7, with 9 bases lining up with TRBD2. DNA of the CDR3: TGTGCCAGCAGCCCGAACTATAGCGGGAGAGACGAGCAGTACTTC. Residues: CASSPNYSGRDEQYF.